The next 9 T cell receptor beta chains were all read from a single sample in a study of CD8+ T cells in alopecia areata. Extracted from the samples, RNA was reverse transcribed into cDNA to serve as the sequencing template. Profiled with immunoSEQ multiplex PCR; TCRdb holds only in-frame clones, not every one. This sample has 120,000 to 150,000 clones, with about 88% found just once. Regarding treatment: oral pan-JAK inhibitor, 5-10 mg twice daily. Sample: CD8+ T cells sorted from blood, taken at week 4, from a patient treated with tofacitinib. The origin of the receptors is a human donor with alopecia areata.

The CDR3 DNA reads as TGCGCCAGCAGCCAAGCCTCCTCCGATTCGAACACTGAAGCTTTCTTT. Translation: CASSQASSDSNTEAFF. The chain combines TRBV4-1 with TRBJ1-1, with D unclear. Deletions cut 1 base from V and 1 base from J, with 13 bases between. The CDR3 length is 16 residues. CDR1 is MGHRA and CDR2 is YSYEKL in the germline V gene.

V gene TRBV10-3 combines with J gene TRBJ2-4, with TRBD1 matching 7 bases. V shed 2 bases and J 0 bases; nucleotides not matched to a gene: 4. The CDR3 has 16 amino acids. Germline loops: CDR1 ENHRY, CDR2 SYGVKD. The chain's CDR3 is CAISEGQDLAKNIQYF. In nucleotides, the CDR3 is TGTGCCATCAGTGAGGGACAGGACTTAGCCAAAAACATTCAGTACTTC.

The rearrangement joins TRBV9 to TRBJ2-7; TRBD1 matches at 7 bases. CDR1 and CDR2 from the germline V gene are SGDLS and YYNGEE. The trim removed 4 bases at V and 4 bases at J, leaving 11 bases unmatched. The CDR3 spans 15 residues. CDR3 sequence: CASSPRQGGEYEQYF. The CDR3 coding sequence is TGTGCCAGCAGCCCCCGACAGGGCGGTGAGTACGAGCAGTACTTC.

Here the CDR3 DNA reads TGTGCCAGCTCACCACGGGACAGGGTATTCTACGAGCAGTACTTC. Translation: CASSPRDRVFYEQYF. The V call is TRBV18, the J call TRBJ2-7, with TRBD1 identical over 9 bases. Trimming took 1 base from V and 3 from J; bases not matched to a gene: 4. CDR3 length: 15 amino acids. Germline CDR1 is KGHSH and CDR2 is LQKENI. Variable domain in full (rest from reference TRBV18 and TRBJ2-7): NAGVMQNPRHLVRRRGQEARLRCSPMKGHSHVYWYRQLPEEGLKFMVYLQKENIIDESGMPKERFSAEFPKEGPSILRIQQVVRGDSAAYFCASSPRDRVFYEQYFGPGTRLTVT.

The CDR3 DNA sequence: TGTGCCAGCAGCTTAGGAGCCCTCACTGAAGCTTTCTTT. Translation gives CASSLGALTEAFF. J is TRBJ1-1 and V is TRBV5-6; no firm D call. The CDR3 has 13 amino acids. Trimming pared 2 bases from V and 4 bases from J, leaving 9 bases between. Germline V gene data show CDR1 as SGHDT and CDR2 as YYEEEE.

The chain combines TRBV4-1 with TRBJ2-7; 7 positions match TRBD2. V lost 3 bases and J lost 9; bases outside the gene matches: 11. The CDR3 runs to 14 residues. The germline V gene has CDR1 MGHRA and CDR2 YSYEKL. Here the CDR3 DNA reads TGCGCCAGCAGCCAGGTCGGGGGAGGGGCGGGGCAGTACTTC. It codes for CASSQVGGGAGQYF.

The chain combines TRBV29-1 with TRBJ2-1; 10 nucleotides align to TRBD2. J lost 2 bases, V lost 6 bases, and 4 bases had no gene match. Germline values: CDR1 SQVTM, CDR2 ANQGSEA. The CDR3 is 14 residues long. The CDR3 sequence is CSVVGTSAYNEQFF. For the CDR3, the DNA is TGCAGCGTGGTCGGGACTAGCGCCTACAATGAGCAGTTCTTC.

The chain recombines TRBV29-1 with TRBJ2-6; the D is unclear. Trimming removed 0 bases from V and 3 bases from J, with 9 bases in between. The germline gives CDR1 SQVTM, CDR2 ANQGSEA. This CDR3 is built from 15 residues. Here the CDR3 reads CSVEDGSSGANVLTF. The CDR3 nucleotides read TGCAGCGTTGAAGACGGGTCCAGTGGGGCCAACGTCCTGACTTTC.

This chain's CDR3 is CASGLGSQAEAFF. CDR3 bases: TGTGCCAGCGGGCTTGGAAGCCAGGCTGAAGCTTTCTTT. This chain joins TRBV27 and TRBJ1-1; no definite D call. Between the trimmed V and J ends, which lost 8 bases and 6 bases, there was a span of 16 bases. The CDR3 spans 13 residues. CDR1 and CDR2 from the germline V gene are MNHEY and SMNVEV (reference sequence).